Listed here is a single T cell receptor (beta chain). The same CDR3 is also encoded by other DNA sequences in this sample. The CDR3 loop spans 12 amino acids. Per germline, CDR1 MDHEN and CDR2 SYDVKM. Trimming left V 3 bases short and J 7 bases short, with 7 bases between. Methods used by the authors: Amplification of reference gene primers was used by the study to estimate nucleated cell counts. Clones were read by immunoSEQ multiplex PCR, and TCRdb kept only the in-frame ones, dropping some. That table furnishes V, J and clone size, whereas the DNA furnished D and trimming. This table holds about 270,000 clones, about nine tenths found once. The data originate from a study of blood T cell repertoires in COVID-19. Looking at the study overall: T cells, B-cell-depleted T cells, or PBMCs provided the cDNA or gDNA that served as material.

The source material was peripheral blood. This TCR was sampled from a middle-aged man with active or convalescent COVID-19. The chain is built from TRBV28 and TRBJ1-5, with D unclear. CDR3 sequence reads: CASSLSGQPQHF. CDR3 in DNA: TGTGCCAGCAGTTTGAGCGGCCAGCCCCAGCATTTT.